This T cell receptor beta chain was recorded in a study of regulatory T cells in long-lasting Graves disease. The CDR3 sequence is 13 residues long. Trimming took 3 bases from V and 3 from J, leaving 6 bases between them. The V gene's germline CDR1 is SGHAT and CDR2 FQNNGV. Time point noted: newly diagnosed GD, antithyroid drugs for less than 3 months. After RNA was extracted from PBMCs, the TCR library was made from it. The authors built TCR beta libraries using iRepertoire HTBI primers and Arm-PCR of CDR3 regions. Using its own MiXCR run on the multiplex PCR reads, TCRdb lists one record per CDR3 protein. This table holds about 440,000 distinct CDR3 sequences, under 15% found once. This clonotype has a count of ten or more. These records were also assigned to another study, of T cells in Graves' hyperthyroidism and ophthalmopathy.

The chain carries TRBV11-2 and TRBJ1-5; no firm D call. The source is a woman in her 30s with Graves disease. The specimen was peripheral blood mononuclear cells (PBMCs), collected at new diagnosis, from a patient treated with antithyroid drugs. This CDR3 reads CASSLDLNQPQHF. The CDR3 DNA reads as TGTGCCAGCAGCTTGGACCTCAATCAGCCCCAGCATTTT. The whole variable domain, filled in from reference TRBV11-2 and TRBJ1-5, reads EAGVAQSPRYKIIEKRQSVAFWCNPISGHATLYWYQQILGQGPKLLIQFQNNGVVDDSQLPKDRFSAERLKGVDSTLKIQPAKLEDSAVYLCASSLDLNQPQHFGDGTRLSIL.